This entry lists 20 T cell receptor beta chains sequenced from one sample in a study of cytomegalovirus exposure and HLA in healthy donors. It was with 60 Vbeta and 13 Jbeta primers that the PCR ran. Measured with immunoSEQ multiplex PCR; TCRdb has only the in-frame clones, and not every one. The sample consists of over 150,000 clones, around four fifths of them appearing once. Sequencing was done on a sample of PBMCs. The receptor source for this set is a woman aged 45-65 years in good health and CMV-seropositive.

This chain joins TRBV25-1 and TRBJ2-1, with TRBD2 identical over 7 bases. The junction had 5 bases not matched to a gene; V was cut back by 4 bases and J by 5 bases. The CDR3 runs 14 residues. Per germline, CDR1 MGHDK and CDR2 SYGVNS. The CDR3 DNA follows: TGTGCCAGCAGTGCCGGGGGGACCAACAATGAGCAGTTCTTC. Translating gives CASSAGGTNNEQFF.

The rearrangement uses TRBV27 and TRBJ1-1; TRBD1 agrees at 9 bases. Trimming removed 5 bases from V and 4 bases from J; junction bases left unmatched: 5. This CDR3 is 14 amino acids long. From germline, CDR1 is MNHEY and CDR2 SMNVEV (reference sequence). DNA for the CDR3: TGTGCCAGCAGTCCGACAGGGGGGGGCACTGAAGCTTTCTTT. Its translation is CASSPTGGGTEAFF.

The chain couples TRBV7-9 to TRBJ2-6, with a possible D match to TRBD1 (6 bases). V lost 4 bases and J lost 0, with 16 bases in between. The CDR3 has 18 residues. Germline V gene sequence: CDR1 SEHNR, CDR2 FQNEAQ (reference sequence). CDR3 DNA sequence: TGTGCCAGCAGCTCCCTAGGACAGCTAAGCTCTGGGGCCAACGTCCTGACTTTC. Translating gives CASSSLGQLSSGANVLTF. The full variable domain, in which reference TRBV7-9 and TRBJ2-6 provide the parts outside the CDR3, is DTGVSQNPRHKITKRGQNVTFRCDPISEHNRLYWYRQTLGQGPEFLTYFQNEAQLEKSRLLSDRFSAERPKGSFSTLEIQRTEQGDSAMYLCASSSLGQLSSGANVLTFGAGSRLTVL.

This clone occurred a few times. The chain uses TRBV15 and TRBJ1-1; the match to TRBD1 covers 7 bases. Germline values: CDR1 LNHNV, CDR2 YYDKDF (reference sequence). The CDR3 extends over 14 amino acids. After removal of 8 bases from V and 4 bases from J, the junction contained 10 bases not matched to a gene. CDR3 in amino acids: CATGRQGLGTEAFF. The CDR3 DNA follows: TGTGCCACCGGTAGACAGGGCCTCGGCACTGAAGCTTTCTTT.

This clone was seen once. CDR3 sequence (DNA): TGCGCCAGCAGCTTGGCCGGGGGGAACACTGAAGCTTTCTTT. Encoded protein: CASSLAGGNTEAFF. V gene TRBV5-1 combines with J gene TRBJ1-1; D is perhaps TRBD1 (5 bases). The CDR3 contains 14 residues. CDR1 is SGHRS and CDR2 is YFSETQ in the germline V gene. V was pared by 0 bases and J by 1 base, with 7 bases between.

This clone was counted a single time. The chain recombines TRBV9 with TRBJ1-1, with 7 bases identical to TRBD1. This CDR3 spans 16 amino acids. Germline loops: CDR1 SGDLS, CDR2 YYNGEE. The V gene end was trimmed by 0 bases and the J gene end by 4 bases; junction bases not matched to a gene: 9. CDR3 DNA: TGTGCCAGCAGCGTAGTCAAGGGGGCCCCATTCACTGAAGCTTTCTTT. Protein: CASSVVKGAPFTEAFF. Full variable domain (remainder filled in from reference TRBV9 and TRBJ1-1): DSGVTQTPKHLITATGQRVTLRCSPRSGDLSVYWYQQSLDQGLQFLIQYYNGEERAKGNILERFSAQQFPDLHSELNLSSLELGDSALYFCASSVVKGAPFTEAFFGQGTRLTVV.

This chain uses TRBV6-5 with TRBJ1-5; unclear D gene. From germline, CDR1 is MNHEY and CDR2 SVGAGI. V gave up 7 bases and J gave up 4 bases, with 14 bases separating them. The CDR3 loop spans 14 amino acids. This CDR3 is CASTQPPGNQPQHF. DNA of the CDR3: TGTGCCAGCACTCAACCCCCAGGTAATCAGCCCCAGCATTTT.

This sequence joins TRBV2 and TRBJ2-2; D might be TRBD1 (6 bases). Germline CDR1 is SNHLY and CDR2 is FYNNEI. The CDR3 spans 14 residues. V lost 4 bases, J lost 5 bases, and 11 bases lay in between. The CDR3 DNA is TGTGCCAGCAGTGTAAGGCAGGGGACCGGGGAGCTGTTTTTT. It yields the protein CASSVRQGTGELFF.

The J gene is TRBJ2-2, the V gene TRBV11-3, with TRBD1 as a possible D gene (5 bases). The CDR3 runs to 15 residues. V was pared by 5 bases and J by 7 bases, with 17 bases between. Germline V lookup: CDR1 SGHNT, CDR2 YENEEA. CDR3 protein: CASSPSLGADGELFF. The CDR3 DNA follows: TGTGCCAGCAGCCCCTCGTTAGGGGCGGACGGGGAGCTGTTTTTT. Full variable domain (remainder filled in from reference TRBV11-3 and TRBJ2-2): EAGVVQSPRYKIIEKKQPVAFWCNPISGHNTLYWYLQNLGQGPELLIRYENEEAVDDSQLPKDRFSAERLKGVDSTLKIQPAELGDSAVYLCASSPSLGADGELFFGEGSRLTVL.

This clone was recorded once. The chain uses TRBV27 and TRBJ1-5, with D perhaps matching TRBD1 (5 bases). CDR3 size: 13 residues. Trimming removed 8 bases from V and 3 bases from J, with 11 bases in between. The germline CDR1 and CDR2 sequences are MNHEY and SMNVEV (reference sequence). The CDR3 protein is CASGAPNNQPQHF. The CDR3 DNA sequence: TGTGCCAGCGGGGCGCCAAACAATCAGCCCCAGCATTTT.

The V and J genes are TRBV2 and TRBJ1-4; weak D call: TRBD1 (5 bases). The CDR3 has 15 residues. V lost 2 bases and J 4 bases, leaving 11 bases between the germline ends. Germline assignment: CDR1 SNHLY and CDR2 FYNNEI. The CDR3 spells CASSESVGGNEKLFF. In nucleotides, the CDR3 is TGTGCCAGCAGTGAATCGGTGGGGGGTAATGAAAAACTGTTTTTT.

The rearrangement links TRBV4-2 to TRBJ1-5; D may be TRBD1 (6 bases). The CDR3 spans 15 residues. Germline V gives CDR1 LGHNA, CDR2 YNFKEQ. The V end lost 0 bases, the J end lost 9 bases, and 15 bases lay between the germline ends. CDR3: CASSQDGGAAGPQHF. CDR3 coding DNA: TGTGCCAGCAGCCAAGATGGGGGCGCGGCGGGGCCCCAGCATTTT.

The sample holds one count of this clone. The J gene is TRBJ1-6, the V gene TRBV5-8; the D gene is possibly TRBD1 (6 bases). The CDR3 extends over 12 amino acids. V was trimmed by 7 bases and J by 9 bases, leaving 11 bases between them. Germline V gene lookup returns CDR1 SGHTS and CDR2 YDEGEE. The CDR3, as DNA: TGTGCCAGCGGGACATCTGGTTCACCCCTCCACTTT. This encodes CASGTSGSPLHF.

The rearrangement links TRBV9 to TRBJ1-1; no clear D. Trimming took 0 bases from V and 1 from J, leaving 10 bases between them. The CDR3 extends over 15 amino acids. The germline CDR1 and CDR2 sequences are SGDLS and YYNGEE. The DNA for the CDR3 is TGTGCCAGCAGCGTAGACGGAGCGAGGAACACTGAAGCTTTCTTT. It is translated as CASSVDGARNTEAFF.

The rearrangement uses TRBV7-6 and TRBJ2-1; D is perhaps TRBD2 (5 bases). The germline V and J ends were trimmed by 6 bases and 3 bases, with 15 bases remaining between them. CDR3 length equals 15 residues. Germline assignment: CDR1 SGHVS and CDR2 FNYEAQ. In DNA form, the CDR3 reads TGTGCCAGCAGGTCTAAGGCTAGCCGCTACAATGAGCAGTTCTTC. Protein sequence: CASRSKASRYNEQFF.

The chain carries TRBV5-5 and TRBJ1-1; D gene uncertain. Per germline, CDR1 SGHKS and CDR2 YYEKEE (reference sequence). The CDR3 spans 14 residues. Trimming removed 4 bases at V and 4 bases at J, with 14 bases between. CDR3 nucleotides: TGTGCCAGCAGCCTCGAGGGTTGGGGCACTGAAGCTTTCTTT. Protein sequence: CASSLEGWGTEAFF.

The chain joins TRBV25-1 to TRBJ2-7, with D maybe TRBD2 (5 bases). V was pared by 8 bases and J by 12 bases, with 8 bases between. The CDR3 extends over 8 amino acids. From germline, CDR1 is MGHDK and CDR2 SYGVNS. The CDR3 nucleotides read TGTGCCAGCGCCGGAGGGTACTTC. Its protein product is CASAGGYF.

This clone was found a few times. The V gene is TRBV5-1, the J gene TRBJ1-2; 7 nucleotides align to TRBD1. V lost 3 bases and J lost 2; bases outside the gene matches: 4. From germline, CDR1 is SGHRS and CDR2 YFSETQ. The CDR3 length is 14 residues. The CDR3 DNA sequence: TGCGCCAGCAGCTCCCGGGACAGCAACTATGGCTACACCTTC. Translation gives CASSSRDSNYGYTF.

This clone has only a few counts. V usage is TRBV7-6 and J usage is TRBJ1-1; D is undetermined. Germline CDR1 is SGHVS and CDR2 is FNYEAQ. The CDR3 has 14 residues. V was shortened by 0 bases and J by 5 bases, with 10 bases between the two germline ends. CDR3 sequence (DNA): TGTGCCAGCAGCTTAGCCCCCCCCAGAACTGAAGCTTTCTTT. Amino acid sequence: CASSLAPPRTEAFF.

The genes are TRBV11-3 and TRBJ2-2; D is undetermined. The CDR3 has 11 residues. V lost 2 bases and J lost 8, with 3 bases in between. Germline V gene data show CDR1 as SGHNT and CDR2 as YENEEA. CDR3 loop: CASSLSGELFF. The CDR3 DNA sequence: TGTGCCAGCAGCTTATCGGGGGAGCTGTTTTTT.